The entry below gives a single TCR beta chain sequence along with its context. Its specificity is not known. The sample originates from a study of stem cell transplantation in POMP-related autoinflammatory disease. Study background: Impaired MHC class I-dependent CD8+ differentiation was hypothesized from defective thymoproteasomes.

V lost 7 bases to trimming and J lost 3 bases, with 12 bases between them. This CDR3 has 13 residues. Germline loops: CDR1 SGHRS, CDR2 YFSETQ. General study results and limits: Across all analyzed T-cell subsets, patients with PRAID tended toward reduced diversity and increased clonality. Unique TRB V-J gene pairings were limited in number in patients with PRAID.

The protocol was immunoSEQ multiplex PCR, while the TCRdb copy is restricted to in-frame clones and leaves out a portion. The sample contains about 26,000 clones, roughly 80% of which appear only once. This sequence originates from a human donor with POMP-related autoinflammation and immune dysregulation (PRAID). The sequenced sample was CD4+ T cells from PBMCs, obtained before stem cell transplantation. The V and J genes are TRBV5-1 and TRBJ2-3; the D is unclear. The CDR3 region has the DNA TGCGCCAGCGTCGAACGCCTGACAGATACGCAGTATTTT. Translation gives CASVERLTDTQYF.